This is a list of T cell receptor beta chains from one sample in a study of T cell changes during pregnancy in multiple sclerosis. The protocol was immunoSEQ multiplex PCR, while the TCRdb copy is restricted to in-frame clones and leaves out a portion. The sample consists of approximately 100,000 clones, 92% of them appearing once. Sequenced material: peripheral blood, taken after pregnancy. These TCRs come from a female donor in good health, enrolled as a control in a pregnancy study. The conserved cysteine and the conserved F or W are not part of the CDR3 here. For some rows the clone size is stated as once, few or many, or as a class when expanded; others skip it.

v_gene	j_gene	abundance	CDR3aa
TRBV5-8	TRBJ2-7	once	ASSGTIYEQY
TRBV18	TRBJ1-3	few	ASSPGQSGNTIY
TRBV7-8	TRBJ2-7	once	ASTHPGQDYEQY
TRBV6-1	TRBJ2-7	once	ASSEPRDEQY
TRBV25-1	TRBJ2-2	NA	ASSGGQGDTGELF
TRBV12-5	TRBJ2-5	NA	ASGQGLSGDETQY
TRBV18	TRBJ2-7	NA	ASSQWDRYEQY
TRBV6-1	TRBJ2-7	once	ASSEVSSRYEQY
TRBV19	TRBJ2-3	NA	ASSIGKRALTDTQY
TRBV6-5	TRBJ2-7	NA	ASSKADSLYEQY
TRBV2	TRBJ2-5	NA	ASQGTGQTSGRRETQY
TRBV18	TRBJ2-6	NA	ASSPRDSGANVLT
TRBV10-3	TRBJ2-7	NA	AISESLAGDGEQY
TRBV14	TRBJ1-4	NA	ASSQDPSSRGLF
TRBV28	TRBJ2-7	NA	ASSLREQY
TRBV29-1	TRBJ1-1	NA	SVGGQDNEAF
TRBV2	TRBJ2-7	NA	ASSPSRLGSYEQY
TRBV15	TRBJ2-7	NA	ATSRDYGGVEGYEQY
TRBV27	TRBJ2-2	NA	ASSLNRGLGLAGAGELF
TRBV18	TRBJ2-7	NA	ASSLPDRTYEQY
TRBV5-4	TRBJ1-2	NA	ASSSGIPQSYGYT
TRBV7-2	TRBJ2-3	NA	ASSPPGTSGGDTQY
TRBV19	TRBJ1-1	NA	ASSPLTGGNTEAF
TRBV28	TRBJ1-5	once	ASSYRPNQPQH
TRBV10-2	TRBJ1-5	NA	ASGGLSNQPQH
TRBV7-3	TRBJ2-1	NA	ASSSGGTNNEQF
TRBV10-3	TRBJ1-2	NA	AISGTEAYGYT
TRBV6-5	TRBJ1-2	NA	ASSYSGKRDGYT
TRBV9	TRBJ2-7	NA	ASSVGGGTVYEQY
TRBV28	TRBJ1-6	NA	ASSVTVLRSYNSPLH
TRBV18	TRBJ2-1	once	ASSPLAGLGNEQF
TRBV27	TRBJ1-4	NA	ASSLFSWEVEKLF
TRBV28	TRBJ2-1	NA	ASRVSHFSGGYNEQF
TRBV10-2	TRBJ2-3	NA	ASSAGGPGDTQY
TRBV29-1	TRBJ2-3	NA	SILGGDAGAKTDTQY
TRBV2	NA	NA	ASSPRLVLSYEQY
TRBV29-1	TRBJ2-3	NA	SVEDGGGGSSADTQY
TRBV6-1	TRBJ2-7	NA	ASTAGQGPYEQY
TRBV7-8	TRBJ1-2	NA	ASSFPEEGNYGYT
TRBV11-2	TRBJ1-1	NA	ASSSPRGGNTEAF